This T cell receptor beta chain is from a study of CD8 T cells in Susac syndrome. Study-wide results and limits: By the study's own acknowledgment, its TCR sequencing and HLA analysis included relatively few individuals.

As concerns this clonotype: Its antigen is still unknown. Germline is not matched at one junction end, which may reflect a read error.

With random hexamers, 0.5 to 1 ug RNA was reverse transcribed. Amplification of TCR beta CDR3 was carried out by immunoSEQ multiplex PCR, which covered 54 Vbeta and 13 Jbeta segments. TCRdb itself ran the immunoSEQ multiplex PCR reads through MiXCR, one entry per CDR3 protein. The sample lists under 200,000 distinct CDR3 sequences; about 95% were seen once. Sequenced: CD4+ T cells from PBMCs. This clonotype was sampled from a human donor in good health.

The CDR3 coding sequence is TGTGCCACCAGCAGAGATCGGTTCAGTGTAGGCTTC. Protein: CATSRDRFSVGF. The chain recombines TRBV15 with TRBJ1-2; D is ambiguous. Germline CDR1 and CDR2: LNHNV and YYDKDF (reference sequence). The CDR3 length is 12 residues.